The 23 T cell receptor beta chains presented below share a single source sample, sequenced in a study of blood T cells in healthy people across ages. Through a sample-barcoded 5' primer and a J-beta primer mix, a second PCR was run for 7 to 11 cycles. From the 5' RACE reads, TCRdb called clonotypes with MiXCR, one entry per CDR3 protein. The sample lists 780,000 or so distinct CDR3 sequences; roughly 50% were seen once. Sequencing was done on a sample of blood. These receptors all stem from a man aged 35-49 years in good health.

The gene calls are TRBV20-1 and TRBJ2-1; possible D gene TRBD1, 6 bases. V lost 0 bases, J lost 4 bases, and 10 bases lay in between. CDR1 DFQATT and CDR2 SNEGSKA come from the germline V gene (reference sequence). CDR3 length equals 14 residues. DNA for the CDR3: TGCAGTGCTAGAGATGGGGGCAGATACAATGAGCAGTTCTTC. This gives the protein CSARDGGRYNEQFF.

This clonotype was seen only once. The V and J genes are TRBV18 and TRBJ1-2, with D possibly matching TRBD1 (5 bases). V dropped 3 bases and J dropped 1 base, with 15 bases sitting between them. CDR1 is KGHSH and CDR2 is LQKENI in the germline V gene. The CDR3 has 16 residues. Written as DNA, the CDR3 is TGTGCCAGCTCACCGGAGACAGAGCTCTTTAACTATGGCTACACCTTC. It codes for CASSPETELFNYGYTF.

The chain uses TRBV20-1 and TRBJ2-4; perhaps TRBD2 as D (5 bases). The J call is in doubt because the DNA end fits TRBJ2-7 better. CDR1 and CDR2 from the germline V gene are DFQATT and SNEGSKA (reference sequence). The CDR3 runs 13 residues. For the CDR3, the DNA is TGCAGTGTTGGACTTCCCCTCACAAGCGAGCAGTACTTC. Protein: CSVGLPLTSEQYF.

This clonotype occurred once. V is TRBV28 and J is TRBJ2-7; TRBD2 is a possible D gene (6 bases). This CDR3 spans 15 amino acids. The V gene lost 7 bases and the J gene lost 2 bases, with 18 bases spanning the gap. From germline, CDR1 is MDHEN and CDR2 SYDVKM. This chain's CDR3 is CASTRAGPVTYEQYF. CDR3 coding DNA: TGTGCCAGCACTCGGGCGGGACCCGTCACCTACGAGCAGTACTTC.

This clonotype was recorded once. This sequence joins TRBV5-6 and TRBJ1-1; D unclear. With 1 base removed from V and 2 bases from J, the gap between germline ends came to 15 bases. This CDR3 contains 16 residues. CDR1 is SGHDT and CDR2 is YYEEEE in the germline V gene. The CDR3 DNA reads TGTGCCAGCAGCTTGATTACAGCATTAGATAACACTGAAGCTTTCTTT. It specifies CASSLITALDNTEAFF.

This clonotype was observed many times. The chain links TRBV24-1 to TRBJ2-5, with D unresolved. CDR3 length equals 14 residues. The germline V and J ends were trimmed by 0 bases and 4 bases, with 8 bases remaining between them. Per the germline V gene, CDR1 is KGHDR and CDR2 is SFDVKD. Here the CDR3 reads CATSDLAEPETQYF. The CDR3 DNA sequence: TGTGCCACCAGTGATTTGGCAGAGCCAGAGACCCAGTACTTC.

This clonotype has only a few counts. This chain links TRBV27 with TRBJ1-4, with D maybe TRBD1 (6 bases). V lost 7 bases to trimming and J lost 8 bases, with 14 bases between them. Germline loops: CDR1 MNHEY, CDR2 SMNVEV (reference sequence). The CDR3 is 13 residues long. CDR3 DNA sequence: TGTGCCAGCAAGTATAACAGGGCCGAAAAACTGTTTTTT. The encoded protein is CASKYNRAEKLFF.

The chain couples TRBV11-2 to TRBJ1-4; D remains unclear. Germline CDR1 reads SGHAT; CDR2 reads FQNNGV. Trimming took 3 bases from V and 10 from J, leaving 6 bases between them. This CDR3 region has 11 residues. CDR3 bases: TGTGCCAGCAGCTTGGCCGGAAAACTGTTTTTT. The encoded protein is CASSLAGKLFF.

In this sample, this clonotype turned up a few times. V gene TRBV2 combines with J gene TRBJ2-1; tentatively, D is TRBD1 or TRBD2 (6 bases each). CDR3 size: 12 residues. Trimming removed 6 bases from V and 14 bases from J, with 17 bases in between. Germline V CDR1 and CDR2: SNHLY, FYNNEI. The CDR3 coding sequence is TGTGCCAGCAGACACGGAGGGGGGACGGAGTTCTTC. Residues: CASRHGGGTEFF.

The rearrangement uses TRBV5-1 and TRBJ2-4; tentatively, D is TRBD2 (5 bases). With 2 bases removed from V and 9 bases from J, the gap between germline ends came to 18 bases. From germline, CDR1 is SGHRS and CDR2 YFSETQ. The CDR3 consists of 15 residues. Here the CDR3 reads CASSFDPQAGGIQYF. In DNA form, the CDR3 reads TGCGCCAGCAGCTTTGATCCGCAAGCCGGAGGCATTCAGTACTTC.

V usage is TRBV2 and J usage is TRBJ2-3; perhaps TRBD1 as D (5 bases). The CDR3 contains 12 residues. Germline V lookup: CDR1 SNHLY, CDR2 FYNNEI. Trimming took 4 bases from V and 8 from J, leaving 10 bases between them. The CDR3 nucleotides read TGTGCCAGCAGTGGCCTCCAGGGTACGCAGTATTTT. It is translated as CASSGLQGTQYF. Looking up the rest from reference TRBV2 and TRBJ2-3 gives the full variable domain: EPEVTQTPSHQVTQMGQEVILRCVPISNHLYFYWYRQILGQKVEFLVSFYNNEISEKSEIFDDQFSVERPDGSNFTLKIRSTKLEDSAMYFCASSGLQGTQYFGPGTRLTVL.

This clonotype was observed at least ten times. The V and J genes are TRBV5-1 and TRBJ2-3; D may be TRBD2 (6 bases). This CDR3 has 13 amino acids. V was clipped by 4 bases and J by 6 bases, with 12 bases between them. Germline V gene lookup returns CDR1 SGHRS and CDR2 YFSETQ. The CDR3 DNA follows: TGCGCCAGCAGCCAGGATCTAGCGGATACGCAGTATTTT. The encoded protein is CASSQDLADTQYF.

The CDR3 DNA follows: TGTGCCAGCAGCTCCCGGGTAGAGCCAAAAAATGAGCAGTTCTTC. Its protein is CASSSRVEPKNEQFF. The chain carries TRBV7-2 and TRBJ2-1; D is ambiguous. The CDR3 consists of 15 residues. Trimming removed 4 bases from V and 7 bases from J, with 17 bases in between. Per germline, CDR1 SGHTA and CDR2 FQGNSA.

The chain combines TRBV20-1 with TRBJ1-1, with 8 bases lining up with TRBD1. In germline, CDR1 is DFQATT, CDR2 SNEGSKA (reference sequence). V lost 0 bases, J lost 3 bases, and 6 bases stayed unmatched. The CDR3 runs 15 residues. DNA of the CDR3: TGCAGTGCTAGAGATCGGACAGGGAGGGACACTGAAGCTTTCTTT. Encoded protein: CSARDRTGRDTEAFF.

This clonotype has more than one count but fewer than ten. This rearrangement joins TRBV9 to TRBJ2-5; D may be TRBD1 or TRBD2 (5 bases each). V shed 0 bases and J shed 1 base, with 10 bases lying between them. The CDR3 covers 15 residues. The V gene's germline CDR1 is SGDLS and CDR2 YYNGEE. CDR3 DNA sequence: TGTGCCAGCAGCGTAGGTGGGGGACCCCAAGAGACCCAGTACTTC. Translated: CASSVGGGPQETQYF.

The chain combines TRBV28 with TRBJ2-7; tentatively, D is TRBD1 or TRBD2 (5 bases each). CDR3 length: 16 amino acids. Germline-derived CDR1 and CDR2 are MDHEN and SYDVKM. The V and J ends lost 8 bases and 7 bases respectively, with 27 bases between them. The CDR3 DNA is TGTGCCAGCCACTCCGGGACGTTTCTCGTATACAATGAGCAGTACTTC. Translated, it gives CASHSGTFLVYNEQYF.

A word on this clonotype: The junction departs from germline at one end; a sequencing error may be responsible. The chain is built from TRBV12-3 or TRBV12-4 and TRBJ2-5; 10 bases are a match to TRBD2. The CDR3 totals 15 residues. The CDR3 spells CASSPGLARSEIQYF. CDR3 nucleotide sequence: TGTGCCAGCAGTCCGGGACTAGCGAGGTCAGAGATCCAGTACTTC.

The chain couples TRBV7-9 to TRBJ2-2, with D perhaps matching TRBD1 (7 bases). Germline V gives CDR1 SEHNR, CDR2 FQNEAQ (reference sequence). V lost 5 bases and J lost 5, with 21 bases in between. The CDR3 sequence is 17 residues long. CDR3 DNA sequence: TGTGCCAGCAGCCTAACCGACAGGGTAGGAGGGACCGGGGAGCTGTTTTTT. Protein product: CASSLTDRVGGTGELFF.

The chain couples TRBV12-3 or TRBV12-4 to TRBJ2-1, with D possibly being TRBD2 (6 bases). The V and J ends lost 2 bases and 3 bases respectively, with 11 bases between them. The CDR3 is made up of 15 amino acids. The DNA of the CDR3 is TGTGCCAGCAGTTTAAGTAGCGGAAACTACAATGAGCAGTTCTTC. It translates to CASSLSSGNYNEQFF.

The V and J genes are TRBV7-2 and TRBJ1-4; possible D gene TRBD1, 5 bases. Trimming pared 6 bases from V and 6 bases from J, leaving 11 bases between. Per germline, CDR1 SGHTA and CDR2 FQGNSA. This CDR3 is built from 13 residues. The CDR3: CASRLKGDEKLFF. CDR3 DNA: TGTGCCAGCAGGCTCAAAGGGGATGAAAAACTGTTTTTT.

V and J are TRBV20-1 and TRBJ2-4, with a weak D call TRBD1 (6 bases). The end of the DNA is better explained by TRBJ2-7, so the J call may be wrong. The germline CDR1 and CDR2 sequences are DFQATT and SNEGSKA (reference sequence). This CDR3 is built from 12 residues. CDR3 bases: TGCAGTGCCAGACAGGTTCTCTACGAGCAGTACTTC. Protein: CSARQVLYEQYF.

The table lists this clonotype with a count of one. The chain links TRBV27 to TRBJ2-1; the D gene is possibly TRBD2 (6 bases). Trimming shortened V by 5 bases and J by 4 bases, and 12 bases separated the two germline ends. Per the germline V gene, CDR1 is MNHEY and CDR2 is SMNVEV (reference sequence). There are 14 residues in the CDR3. The CDR3 here is CASSGEVGYNEQFF. The CDR3 DNA is TGTGCCAGCAGTGGGGAGGTGGGATACAATGAGCAGTTCTTC.

The sample holds one count of this clonotype. The chain links TRBV20-1 to TRBJ2-7, with 10 bases fitting TRBD2. This CDR3 is 17 amino acids long. CDR1 and CDR2 (germline): DFQATT, SNEGSKA (reference sequence). Trimming removed 0 bases from V and 3 bases from J; junction bases left unmatched: 11. CDR3 residues: CSARDRSGGANFYEQYF. The CDR3 nucleotides are TGCAGTGCTAGAGATCGCAGCGGGGGGGCCAACTTCTACGAGCAGTACTTC.